A selection of T cell receptor beta chains follows, all from one sample in a study of cytomegalovirus exposure and HLA in healthy donors. The repertoire was sequenced with immunoSEQ multiplex PCR; TCRdb's copy has only in-frame clones and lacks some. Of over 85,000 clones listed, around 77% are singletons. Sequenced input: PBMCs. These receptors came from a man between 40 and 49 years old in good health and CMV-seronegative. CDR3s include the opening cysteine and the closing phenylalanine or tryptophan. The order of the fields is V gene, D gene, clone size, J gene, CDR3 protein, CDR3 DNA. A D gene is named only where the DNA matches it firmly. Not every row has a clone size; where given, it reads once, few, many or a size class.

>TRBV4-1|TRBD2|.|TRBJ2-7
CASSQVGGTSYEQYF
TGCGCCAGCAGCCAAGTGGGAGGGACTAGCTACGAGCAGTACTTC
>TRBV5-1|.|.|TRBJ1-1
CASSLAGGGRNTEAFF
TGCGCCAGCAGCTTGGCCGGGGGGGGCAGGAACACTGAAGCTTTCTTT
>TRBV11-2|TRBD2|.|TRBJ2-7
CASSRRLAGAYEQYF
TGTGCCAGCAGCCGCAGACTAGCGGGCGCCTACGAGCAGTACTTC
>TRBV6-1|TRBD1|.|TRBJ1-1
CASSEARGQAEAFF
TGTGCCAGCAGTGAAGCTCGTGGACAGGCCGAAGCTTTCTTT
>TRBV29-1|.|.|TRBJ1-3
CSVGVGTSEGNTIYF
TGCAGCGTTGGTGTTGGCACCTCAGAAGGAAACACCATATATTTT
>TRBV7-3|.|.|TRBJ1-2
CASSLTQGNGYTF
TGTGCCAGCAGCTTAACCCAGGGAAATGGCTACACCTTC
>TRBV6-1|TRBD2|few|TRBJ2-7
CASSDRLAGVEQYF
TGTGCCAGCAGTGATCGCCTAGCGGGGGTAGAGCAGTACTTC
>TRBV5-4|TRBD2|.|TRBJ2-3
CASSQRTSGTDTQYF
TGTGCCAGCAGCCAACGGACTAGCGGCACAGATACGCAGTATTTT
>TRBV5-1|TRBD1|.|TRBJ2-7
CASSSGTGRDEQYF
TGCGCCAGCAGCTCCGGGACAGGTCGAGACGAGCAGTACTTC
>TRBV6-4|TRBD1|.|TRBJ1-2
CASSEGTGPTIRGYTF
TGTGCCAGCAGTGAGGGGACAGGTCCAACTATCCGTGGCTACACCTTC
>TRBV28|.|.|TRBJ1-4
CASSWGRDEKLFF
TGTGCCAGCAGTTGGGGCCGGGATGAAAAACTGTTTTTT
>TRBV6-1|.|.|TRBJ2-1
CASSELYNEQFF
TGTGCCAGCAGTGAACTATACAATGAGCAGTTCTTC
>TRBV11-2|.|.|TRBJ2-7
CASSFLAEPYEQYF
TGTGCCAGCAGCTTCTTGGCGGAACCCTACGAGCAGTACTTC
>TRBV6-5|.|.|TRBJ1-1
CASSRGLMNTEAFF
TGTGCCAGCAGTAGGGGTCTCATGAACACTGAAGCTTTCTTT
>TRBV11-3|TRBD1|.|TRBJ2-7
CASSSRGRNEQYF
TGTGCCAGCAGTTCCAGGGGGCGGAACGAGCAGTACTTC
>TRBV5-1|TRBD1|.|TRBJ1-1
CASSPSTGDSTEAFF
TGCGCCAGCAGCCCGTCGACAGGGGACAGCACTGAAGCTTTCTTT
>TRBV7-8|.|.|TRBJ1-3
CASSFLQGRSGNTIYF
TGTGCCAGCAGCTTCCTTCAGGGGCGCTCTGGAAACACCATATATTTT
>TRBV7-7|.|.|TRBJ2-7
CASSSQPGGNYEQYF
TGTGCCAGCAGCTCCCAACCCGGAGGGAACTACGAGCAGTACTTC
>TRBV27|TRBD1|.|TRBJ2-7
CASSRSGTGSYEQYF
TGTGCCAGCAGTCGGTCCGGGACAGGTTCCTACGAGCAGTACTTC
>TRBV19|TRBD1|.|TRBJ1-5
CASSTGGFGSNQPQHF
TGTGCCAGTTCGACAGGGGGCTTCGGTAGCAATCAGCCCCAGCATTTT
>TRBV10-1|.|.|TRBJ2-1
CASSDLGSGSEQFF
TGCGCCAGCAGTGATCTGGGGTCGGGGAGTGAGCAGTTCTTC
>TRBV28|TRBD2|.|TRBJ2-2
CASSLGLAGTGELFF
TGTGCCAGCAGTTTGGGGCTAGCGGGTACCGGGGAGCTGTTTTTT
>TRBV27|.|.|TRBJ1-6
CASSLPGLPLHF
TGTGCCAGCAGTTTACCAGGATTACCCCTCCACTTT
>TRBV20-1|.|.|TRBJ2-1
CSARYNEQFF
TGCAGTGCCAGGTACAATGAGCAGTTCTTC
>TRBV10-2|.|.|TRBJ2-2
CASRAGAGSGELFF
TGCGCCTCCAGGGCGGGGGCGGGATCCGGGGAGCTGTTTTTT
>TRBV6-5|TRBD1|once|TRBJ1-6
CASQGQKTNSPLHF
TGTGCCAGTCAGGGACAGAAGACTAATTCGCCCCTCCACTTT
>TRBV27|TRBD2|.|TRBJ2-5
CASISSGGQTQYF
TGTGCCAGCATTTCCTCGGGAGGGCAGACCCAGTACTTC
>TRBV18|.|.|TRBJ2-1
CASSLGPAYNEQFF
TGTGCCAGCTCACTTGGGCCCGCCTACAATGAGCAGTTCTTC
>TRBV29-1|.|.|TRBJ2-3
CSVVGRGTDTQYF
TGCAGCGTTGTGGGCAGGGGAACAGATACGCAGTATTTT
>TRBV2|.|few|TRBJ1-6
CASIEHFNSPLHF
TGTGCCAGCATTGAACATTTTAATTCACCCCTCCACTTT
>TRBV6-5|.|.|TRBJ2-3
CASSYGGGKVDTQYF
TGTGCCAGCAGTTACGGCGGCGGAAAGGTAGATACGCAGTATTTT
>TRBV10-3|.|.|TRBJ2-1
CAISELKAGYNEQFF
TGTGCCATCAGTGAGTTGAAGGCAGGCTACAATGAGCAGTTCTTC
>TRBV28|TRBD1|.|TRBJ2-3
CASSPTGPDTQYF
TGTGCCAGCAGTCCGACAGGGCCAGATACGCAGTATTTT
>TRBV28|.|.|TRBJ2-7
CASSLGGTYGYEQYF
TGTGCCAGCAGTTTGGGCGGGACCTACGGCTACGAGCAGTACTTC
>TRBV19|.|few|TRBJ1-5
CASTNQDSPNQPQHF
TGTGCCAGTACCAACCAGGACAGCCCTAATCAGCCCCAGCATTTT
>TRBV6-6|TRBD1|.|TRBJ1-6
CASRTGDTSPLHF
TGTGCCAGCAGGACAGGGGATACTTCACCCCTCCACTTT
>TRBV10-3|TRBD1|.|TRBJ2-7
CAISKDRESYEQYF
TGTGCCATCAGTAAGGACAGGGAGTCCTACGAGCAGTACTTC
>TRBV27|TRBD2|.|TRBJ2-3
CASSLTSGGPSTDTQYF
TGTGCCAGCAGTTTGACTAGCGGGGGGCCTAGCACAGATACGCAGTATTTT
>TRBV19|.|.|TRBJ1-1
CASSNRGQPNTEAFF
TGTGCCAGTAGTAACCGTGGACAGCCGAACACTGAAGCTTTCTTT
>TRBV9|.|.|TRBJ1-1
CASSVFREGSTEAFF
TGTGCCAGCAGCGTATTTAGGGAGGGGAGCACTGAAGCTTTCTTT
>TRBV10-3|TRBD1|.|TRBJ2-1
CAIRGTGEHEQFF
TGTGCCATCAGAGGGACAGGGGAGCATGAGCAGTTCTTC
>TRBV7-8|TRBD1|.|TRBJ2-7
CASSINTGTGVREQYF
TGTGCCAGCAGCATAAATACCGGGACAGGGGTGCGGGAGCAGTACTTC
>TRBV5-1|TRBD2|.|TRBJ2-7
CASSWLAGSSYEQYF
TGCGCCAGCAGCTGGTTAGCGGGTAGCTCCTACGAGCAGTACTTC
>TRBV7-2|.|.|TRBJ2-2
CASSFSINTGELFF
TGTGCCAGCAGCTTTTCCATTAACACCGGGGAGCTGTTTTTT
>TRBV7-9|TRBD2|.|TRBJ2-5
CASSRPTSGRSETQYF
TGTGCCAGCAGCCGACCCACTAGCGGGAGATCAGAGACCCAGTACTTC
>TRBV7-8|TRBD1|.|TRBJ2-7
CASSLRQGAAYEQYF
TGTGCCAGCAGCTTGCGACAGGGGGCCGCCTACGAGCAGTACTTC